Within the sample, the clone carrying this T cell receptor (beta chain) is medium-sized. Its antigen is unknown. This record belongs to a study of circulating CD8 cells and anti-PD-1 response in melanoma. The study, taken as a whole, reports: Clonotype sharing was highest between DPOS and TIGIT subsets.

CDR1 is LNHDA, CDR2 SQIVND, per germline (reference sequence). The length of the CDR3 is 18 residues. Trimming took 3 bases from V and 8 from J; bases not matched to a gene: 12. Four subsets defined by PD-1 and/or TIGIT were sorted from live CD3+CD8+TCRalphabeta+ cells. Each library started from roughly 15 ng of total RNA using the QIAseq Immune Repertoire TCR panel. TCRdb itself ran the reads through MiXCR, one entry per CDR3 protein. This sample has about 1,300 distinct CDR3 sequences, with 6.5% to 8% found just once. The starting material was CD8+ T cells from PBMCs, obtained at baseline or after one month of anti-PD-1 therapy (not recorded which). The source of this sequence is a human donor with melanoma. This chain uses TRBV19 with TRBJ2-1, with 14 bases that match TRBD2. CDR3 amino acids: CASSIPGTSGGVPYEQFF. The CDR3 coding sequence is TGTGCCAGTAGTATCCCCGGGACTAGCGGGGGTGTCCCCTATGAGCAGTTCTTC.